The rows below give T cell receptor beta chains drawn from one sample of a study of blood T cell repertoires in COVID-19. Libraries were prepared by immunoSEQ multiplex PCR; TCRdb keeps only in-frame clonotypes and omits some of them. This sample yields around 100,000 clones, of which roughly 85% are seen a single time; 1.1% to 1.5% belongs to the top ten. The specimen sequenced was peripheral blood. These TCRs come from a man aged 35 to 55 with acute or convalescent COVID-19. The CDR3 runs from the conserved cysteine through the conserved F or W. The order of the fields is clone size, V gene, J gene, D gene, CDR3 DNA, CDR3 protein. A D gene is named only where the DNA matches it firmly. Clone size is not always given. Where it is, it says once, few, many or a class for expanded clones.

clone_size: NA
v_call: TRBV2
j_call: TRBJ2-1
d_call: NA
cdr3_nt: TGTGCCAGCAGCGGGGGCTCCTACAATGAGCAGTTCTTC
cdr3_aa: CASSGGSYNEQFF

clone_size: NA
v_call: TRBV12-3/TRBV12-4
j_call: TRBJ2-7
d_call: NA
cdr3_nt: TGTGCCAGCAGTTTAGGGCTTGACGAGCAGTACTTC
cdr3_aa: CASSLGLDEQYF

clone_size: NA
v_call: TRBV9
j_call: TRBJ2-7
d_call: TRBD2
cdr3_nt: TGTGCCAGCAGCGTAGACTCCTTAGCGGGGGCGTCGCAGTACTTC
cdr3_aa: CASSVDSLAGASQYF

clone_size: NA
v_call: TRBV6-1
j_call: TRBJ2-6
d_call: NA
cdr3_nt: TGTGCCAGCAGTGAATTCGAACAGAACTCTGGGGCCAACGTCCTGACTTTC
cdr3_aa: CASSEFEQNSGANVLTF

clone_size: NA
v_call: TRBV5-1
j_call: TRBJ2-5
d_call: TRBD1
cdr3_nt: TGCGCCAGCAGCAGGGACAGGGCCCCGAAAGAGACCCAGTACTTC
cdr3_aa: CASSRDRAPKETQYF

clone_size: once
v_call: TRBV7-8
j_call: TRBJ1-6
d_call: NA
cdr3_nt: TGTGCCAGCACCCCTCGGGGAGGGGCCCAGGGCAGCAATTCACCCCTCCACTTT
cdr3_aa: CASTPRGGAQGSNSPLHF

clone_size: NA
v_call: TRBV18
j_call: TRBJ2-1
d_call: NA
cdr3_nt: TGTGCCAGCTCACGCGAGCGGTACAATGAGCAGTTCTTC
cdr3_aa: CASSRERYNEQFF

clone_size: NA
v_call: TRBV2
j_call: TRBJ1-5
d_call: NA
cdr3_nt: TGTGCCAGCAGTGATCAGAATCAGCCCCAGCATTTT
cdr3_aa: CASSDQNQPQHF

clone_size: NA
v_call: TRBV6-6
j_call: TRBJ2-3
d_call: NA
cdr3_nt: TGTGCCAGCAGTTACTCGACCGGGGCGCAGTATTTT
cdr3_aa: CASSYSTGAQYF

clone_size: NA
v_call: TRBV7-9
j_call: TRBJ2-7
d_call: TRBD1
cdr3_nt: TGTGCCAGCAGCTTTGACAGGGGTTACGAGCAGTACTTC
cdr3_aa: CASSFDRGYEQYF

clone_size: NA
v_call: TRBV5-1
j_call: TRBJ2-5
d_call: NA
cdr3_nt: TGCGCCAGCAGCTTCGGGTACCAAGAGACCCAGTACTTC
cdr3_aa: CASSFGYQETQYF

clone_size: NA
v_call: TRBV29-1
j_call: TRBJ2-2
d_call: TRBD2
cdr3_nt: TGCAGCTGTGGGACTAGCGGATCGAACACCGGGGAGCTGTTTTTT
cdr3_aa: CSCGTSGSNTGELFF

clone_size: NA
v_call: TRBV19
j_call: TRBJ2-6
d_call: TRBD1
cdr3_nt: TGTGCCAGTAGCCCGACAGGGGCTGGGGCCAACGTCCTGACTTTC
cdr3_aa: CASSPTGAGANVLTF

clone_size: NA
v_call: TRBV4-3
j_call: TRBJ2-3
d_call: NA
cdr3_nt: TGCGCCAGCAGCCGCTTAAAGACTACTAGCACAGATACGCAGTATTTT
cdr3_aa: CASSRLKTTSTDTQYF

clone_size: NA
v_call: TRBV28
j_call: TRBJ1-5
d_call: NA
cdr3_nt: TGTGCCAGCAGTTTGCCGGACGGGGAGGTCAATCAGCCCCAGCATTTT
cdr3_aa: CASSLPDGEVNQPQHF

clone_size: NA
v_call: TRBV2
j_call: TRBJ2-5
d_call: TRBD2
cdr3_nt: TGTGCCAGCACCCATGGACTAGCGGGGGGGCTAGAGACCCAGTACTTC
cdr3_aa: CASTHGLAGGLETQYF

clone_size: NA
v_call: TRBV5-1
j_call: TRBJ2-7
d_call: NA
cdr3_nt: TGCGCCAGCGCCCCTCACGGGCGGGGGCCCGACGAGCAGTACTTC
cdr3_aa: CASAPHGRGPDEQYF

clone_size: NA
v_call: TRBV19
j_call: TRBJ2-5
d_call: TRBD1
cdr3_nt: TGTGCCAGTAGTACCGAGGGACAGGGGGCATTCGAGACCCAGTACTTC
cdr3_aa: CASSTEGQGAFETQYF

clone_size: NA
v_call: TRBV14
j_call: TRBJ1-4
d_call: TRBD1
cdr3_nt: TGTGCCAGCAGCCAAGGACCGGGACAGGGTAATGAAAAACTGTTTTTT
cdr3_aa: CASSQGPGQGNEKLFF

clone_size: NA
v_call: TRBV6-2/TRBV6-3
j_call: TRBJ1-5
d_call: NA
cdr3_nt: TGTGCCAGCAGTAACCCGCAGGGGACTCAGCCCCAGCATTTT
cdr3_aa: CASSNPQGTQPQHF

clone_size: NA
v_call: TRBV7-9
j_call: TRBJ1-3
d_call: NA
cdr3_nt: TGTGCCAGCACCGACAGAGGAAACACCATATATTTT
cdr3_aa: CASTDRGNTIYF

clone_size: NA
v_call: TRBV7-2
j_call: TRBJ2-2
d_call: NA
cdr3_nt: TGTGCCAGCAGCTTTAGCACCGGGGAGCTGTTTTTT
cdr3_aa: CASSFSTGELFF

clone_size: NA
v_call: TRBV7-8
j_call: TRBJ2-7
d_call: TRBD2
cdr3_nt: TGTGCCAGCAGTCCCGAGGGGAGGGCCCCCTACGAGCAGTACTTC
cdr3_aa: CASSPEGRAPYEQYF

clone_size: NA
v_call: TRBV6-5
j_call: TRBJ1-5
d_call: TRBD1
cdr3_nt: TGTGCCAGCAGTCCTGGACAGGGCAATCAGCCCCAGCATTTT
cdr3_aa: CASSPGQGNQPQHF

clone_size: NA
v_call: TRBV5-1
j_call: TRBJ2-7
d_call: NA
cdr3_nt: TGCGCCAGCAGCACGACAGTACCAAGTTTTTACGAGCAGTACTTC
cdr3_aa: CASSTTVPSFYEQYF

clone_size: NA
v_call: TRBV12-3/TRBV12-4
j_call: TRBJ1-5
d_call: NA
cdr3_nt: TGTGCCAGCAGCCGGGGGGGCAATCAGCCCCAGCATTTT
cdr3_aa: CASSRGGNQPQHF

clone_size: NA
v_call: TRBV5-4
j_call: TRBJ2-5
d_call: TRBD2
cdr3_nt: TGTGCCAGCAGCTTGGCGGGAGGGGTAGAGACCCAGTACTTC
cdr3_aa: CASSLAGGVETQYF

clone_size: NA
v_call: TRBV3-1/TRBV3-2
j_call: TRBJ2-1
d_call: NA
cdr3_nt: TGTGCCAGCAGCCCGGTCTGGGGGAGGAATGAGCAGTTCTTC
cdr3_aa: CASSPVWGRNEQFF

clone_size: once
v_call: TRBV3-1/TRBV3-2
j_call: TRBJ2-1
d_call: TRBD1
cdr3_nt: TGTGCCAGCAGCCAAACAGGGGGAAGGGCTGAGCAGTTCTTC
cdr3_aa: CASSQTGGRAEQFF

clone_size: NA
v_call: TRBV4-1
j_call: TRBJ1-4
d_call: NA
cdr3_nt: TGCGCCAGCAGCCTCGAGAGGGCCGGTGAAAAACTGTTTTTT
cdr3_aa: CASSLERAGEKLFF

clone_size: NA
v_call: TRBV5-1
j_call: TRBJ2-3
d_call: NA
cdr3_nt: TGCGCCAGCAGCTCTTCCCGCCCCCCGGCAGGGTTTATAGATACGCAGTATTTT
cdr3_aa: CASSSSRPPAGFIDTQYF

clone_size: NA
v_call: TRBV6-1
j_call: TRBJ2-5
d_call: TRBD2
cdr3_nt: TGTGCCAGCAGTGAGTTAGCGGGGCAAGAGACCCAGTACTTC
cdr3_aa: CASSELAGQETQYF

clone_size: once
v_call: TRBV6-5
j_call: TRBJ2-1
d_call: NA
cdr3_nt: TGTGCCAGCAGTTACTCAGAGAACTCCTACAATGAGCAGTTCTTC
cdr3_aa: CASSYSENSYNEQFF

clone_size: NA
v_call: TRBV27
j_call: TRBJ2-2
d_call: TRBD2
cdr3_nt: TGTCCCGGGGGGAGGGGCGCCACCGGGGAGCTGTTTTTT
cdr3_aa: CPGGRGATGELFF

clone_size: NA
v_call: TRBV6-5
j_call: TRBJ2-7
d_call: TRBD2
cdr3_nt: TGTGCCAGCAGGGCCCGGGGAGGGCCCGAGCAGTACTTC
cdr3_aa: CASRARGGPEQYF

clone_size: NA
v_call: TRBV19
j_call: TRBJ2-2
d_call: TRBD2
cdr3_nt: TGTGCCAGTAGACTAGCGGCGAACACCGGGGAGCTGTTTTTT
cdr3_aa: CASRLAANTGELFF

clone_size: once
v_call: TRBV3-1/TRBV3-2
j_call: TRBJ2-2
d_call: TRBD2
cdr3_nt: TGTGCCAGCAGCCCCTCGGGGGGGACGCTAAACACCGGGGAGCTGTTTTTT
cdr3_aa: CASSPSGGTLNTGELFF

clone_size: NA
v_call: TRBV6-5
j_call: TRBJ2-5
d_call: TRBD2
cdr3_nt: TGTGCCTGCTTACGGGTGGGGGGGGAGACCCAGTACTTC
cdr3_aa: CACLRVGGETQYF

clone_size: NA
v_call: TRBV7-2
j_call: TRBJ2-1
d_call: TRBD1
cdr3_nt: TGTGCCAGCAGCCCCGGGGGACAGGCTTTTGGTGAGCAGTTCTTC
cdr3_aa: CASSPGGQAFGEQFF

clone_size: NA
v_call: TRBV14
j_call: TRBJ2-7
d_call: TRBD2
cdr3_nt: TGTGCCAGCAGCCCAGCGGGAGGGGGCTACGAGCAGTACTTC
cdr3_aa: CASSPAGGGYEQYF

clone_size: NA
v_call: TRBV10-2
j_call: TRBJ1-2
d_call: TRBD1
cdr3_nt: TGCGCCAGCAGGAAGACAGGGGAGAACTATGGCTACACCTTC
cdr3_aa: CASRKTGENYGYTF

clone_size: NA
v_call: TRBV24-1
j_call: TRBJ2-5
d_call: NA
cdr3_nt: TGTGCCACCGGTGACCAAACCGGAGAGACCCAGTACTTC
cdr3_aa: CATGDQTGETQYF

clone_size: NA
v_call: TRBV28
j_call: TRBJ2-7
d_call: NA
cdr3_nt: TGTGCCAGCAGTGTAGCGGCCTACGAGCAGTACTTC
cdr3_aa: CASSVAAYEQYF

clone_size: NA
v_call: TRBV12-5
j_call: TRBJ1-1
d_call: NA
cdr3_nt: TGTGCTAGTGGCCAAGGACAAACTGAAGCTTTCTTT
cdr3_aa: CASGQGQTEAFF

clone_size: NA
v_call: TRBV3-1/TRBV3-2
j_call: TRBJ2-1
d_call: TRBD2
cdr3_nt: TGTGCCAGCAGCCAATGGGAGGGCAGTAACTACAATGAGCAGTTCTTC
cdr3_aa: CASSQWEGSNYNEQFF

clone_size: NA
v_call: TRBV2
j_call: TRBJ1-1
d_call: NA
cdr3_nt: TGTGCCAGAGCGGAGGGCACTGAAGCTTTCTTT
cdr3_aa: CARAEGTEAFF

clone_size: NA
v_call: TRBV2
j_call: TRBJ2-2
d_call: TRBD2
cdr3_nt: TGTGCCAGCAGTGACGCGGGAGAAACCGGGGAGCTGTTTTTT
cdr3_aa: CASSDAGETGELFF

clone_size: NA
v_call: TRBV19
j_call: TRBJ1-4
d_call: NA
cdr3_nt: TGTGCCAGTAGTATTAGCGGTCTAAGGGGTGAAAAACTGTTTTTT
cdr3_aa: CASSISGLRGEKLFF

clone_size: NA
v_call: TRBV27
j_call: TRBJ2-7
d_call: TRBD2
cdr3_nt: TGTGCCAGCAGTTTATCGGGGAGGGGAGACTACGAGCAGTACTTC
cdr3_aa: CASSLSGRGDYEQYF

clone_size: NA
v_call: TRBV5-8
j_call: TRBJ2-1
d_call: TRBD2
cdr3_nt: TGTGCCAGCAGCAGCACGACCGGGACTAGCGCGTTCTTC
cdr3_aa: CASSSTTGTSAFF

clone_size: NA
v_call: TRBV7-2
j_call: TRBJ2-2
d_call: TRBD2
cdr3_nt: TGTGCCAGCAGCCCCCGAGCGGGGGGGCCCGGGGAGCTGTTTTTT
cdr3_aa: CASSPRAGGPGELFF

clone_size: few
v_call: TRBV7-6
j_call: TRBJ1-5
d_call: NA
cdr3_nt: TGTGCCAGCAGCTTAGAGCCCGGTTACAATCAGCCCCAGCATTTT
cdr3_aa: CASSLEPGYNQPQHF

clone_size: NA
v_call: TRBV19
j_call: TRBJ2-1
d_call: TRBD2
cdr3_nt: TGTGCCAGTAGTCGAAATAGCGGGGGCCACAATGAGCAGTTCTTC
cdr3_aa: CASSRNSGGHNEQFF

clone_size: NA
v_call: TRBV6-5
j_call: TRBJ1-5
d_call: TRBD1
cdr3_nt: TGTGCCAGCAAGGAAGGGGGCATTAATCAGCCCCAGCATTTT
cdr3_aa: CASKEGGINQPQHF

clone_size: NA
v_call: TRBV19
j_call: TRBJ2-5
d_call: NA
cdr3_nt: TGTGCCAGCAAAGGGACATCAGAGGAGACCCAGTACTTC
cdr3_aa: CASKGTSEETQYF

clone_size: NA
v_call: TRBV3-1/TRBV3-2
j_call: TRBJ1-4
d_call: TRBD1
cdr3_nt: TGTGCCAGCAGCAACACAGGGGCCTCGAGGGAAAAACTGTTTTTT
cdr3_aa: CASSNTGASREKLFF

clone_size: NA
v_call: TRBV18
j_call: TRBJ1-4
d_call: NA
cdr3_nt: TGTGCCAGCTCACCACTGTCTATGGGAGGAACTAATGAAAAACTGTTTTTT
cdr3_aa: CASSPLSMGGTNEKLFF

clone_size: NA
v_call: TRBV7-9
j_call: TRBJ2-3
d_call: NA
cdr3_nt: TGTGCCAGCAGCTTAGAAAGGCGGAGCGGTTTTAGCACAGATACGCAGTATTTT
cdr3_aa: CASSLERRSGFSTDTQYF

clone_size: NA
v_call: TRBV3-1/TRBV3-2
j_call: TRBJ1-5
d_call: TRBD1
cdr3_nt: TGTGCCAGCAGCCCCGCGACAGGGGGTCAGCCCCAGCATTTT
cdr3_aa: CASSPATGGQPQHF